The clone carrying this T cell receptor (beta chain) has only one observation. The data originate from a study of memory CD4+ T cells and cytomegalovirus serostatus. Single viable CD3+CD4+CD8-CD45RO+ cells were sorted as the memory CD4+ T cells. Positive selection with CD4 microbeads enriched total CD4+ T cells. In the original workflow: Out-of-frame sequences were removed, leaving 2,204,828 distinct TCRbeta sequences. Only in-frame clones appear in the TCRdb table, and some are missing; sequencing was by immunoSEQ multiplex PCR. V, J and clone size reflect that table, while D and trimming were determined from the DNA. The repertoire holds 56,000 or so clones, with roughly 72% as singletons. Trimming left V 5 bases short and J 3 bases short, with 10 bases between. Germline assignment: CDR1 SEHNR and CDR2 FQNEAQ (reference sequence). The CDR3 length is 14 residues.

This clonotype was sampled from an adult in good health and CMV-seronegative. Sequencing was performed on memory CD4+ T cells from blood. The rearrangement links TRBV7-9 to TRBJ1-4; D not certain. The CDR3 is CASSIRAANEKLFF. In DNA, the CDR3 is TGTGCCAGCAGCATCCGGGCCGCTAATGAAAAACTGTTTTTT. The full variable domain, completed using reference TRBV7-9 and TRBJ1-4, is DTGVSQNPRHKITKRGQNVTFRCDPISEHNRLYWYRQTLGQGPEFLTYFQNEAQLEKSRLLSDRFSAERPKGSFSTLEIQRTEQGDSAMYLCASSIRAANEKLFFGSGTQLSVL.